The 15 T cell receptor beta chains reported below all come from one sample, sequenced in a study of cytomegalovirus exposure and HLA in healthy donors. TCRdb keeps only in-frame clones here, not all; method: immunoSEQ multiplex PCR. The data hold about 100,000 clones, with approximately 95% observed a single time. The sequencing sample was made of PBMCs. These receptor sequences come from a woman younger than 30 in good health and CMV-seronegative.

This clone is a singleton in its sample. The V gene is TRBV4-2, the J gene TRBJ1-1, with 10 positions matching TRBD1. The CDR3 covers 16 residues. Germline CDR1 is LGHNA and CDR2 is YNFKEQ. The V gene end was trimmed by 1 base and the J gene end by 11 bases; junction bases not matched to a gene: 13. CDR3 sequence reads: CASSQAVGTGDRGAFF. CDR3 sequence (DNA): TGTGCCAGCAGCCAAGCCGTTGGGACAGGGGACCGGGGGGCTTTCTTT.

V usage is TRBV5-4 and J usage is TRBJ1-6, with D possibly matching TRBD1 (5 bases). The CDR3 runs 14 residues. V lost 4 bases to trimming and J lost 7 bases, with 12 bases between them. The germline V gene has CDR1 SGHNT and CDR2 YYREEE (reference sequence). The DNA for the CDR3 is TGTGCCAGCAGCGGTCAGGGAAGGAATTCACCCCTCCACTTT. Its translation is CASSGQGRNSPLHF.

The V call is TRBV14, the J call TRBJ2-5; TRBD2 aligns across 13 bases. Germline V gene data show CDR1 as SGHDN and CDR2 as FVKESK. J lost 5 bases, V lost 0 bases, and 12 bases had no gene match. The CDR3 runs 19 residues. CDR3 nucleotides: TGTGCCAGCAGCCAAGAGGGCTGGACTAGCGGGGGATCGGTGGAGACCCAGTACTTC. Its protein is CASSQEGWTSGGSVETQYF.

The V call is TRBV7-2, the J call TRBJ2-5; 9 nucleotides line up with TRBD2. The CDR3 consists of 15 residues. V gave up 5 bases and J gave up 5 bases; unmatched junction bases: 9. The germline V gene encodes CDR1 SGHTA and CDR2 FQGNSA. In DNA form, the CDR3 reads TGTGCCAGCAGCACAAGCGGGGGGATCCGGGAGACCCAGTACTTC. Residues: CASSTSGGIRETQYF.

This chain connects TRBV27 to TRBJ2-1; 12 bases map to TRBD1. The germline V gene encodes CDR1 MNHEY and CDR2 SMNVEV (reference sequence). This CDR3 is built from 14 residues. Losses at the gene ends were 6 bases for V and 5 bases for J; bases not matched to a gene: 2. CDR3 protein: CASRGTGGNNEQFF. Here the CDR3 DNA reads TGTGCCAGCAGGGGGACAGGGGGCAACAATGAGCAGTTCTTC.

The gene calls are TRBV7-6 and TRBJ2-7, with D perhaps TRBD2 (5 bases). The germline gives CDR1 SGHVS, CDR2 FNYEAQ. CDR3 length: 13 residues. V lost 4 bases, J lost 6 bases, and 13 bases lay in between. For the CDR3, the DNA is TGTGCCAGCAGCTGGGAGCAAAGCGCCGAGCAGTACTTC. Its protein product is CASSWEQSAEQYF.

The chain links TRBV5-8 to TRBJ2-5; no definite D call. The V gene's germline CDR1 is SGHTS and CDR2 YDEGEE. The CDR3 runs to 14 residues. Trimming removed 1 base at V and 4 bases at J, with 11 bases between. The CDR3 reads CASSLRSGLETQYF. CDR3 in DNA: TGTGCCAGCAGCTTGAGGTCAGGTCTAGAGACCCAGTACTTC.

The chain employs TRBV15 and TRBJ2-7; TRBD1 matches 10 bases. Trimming at V came to 0 bases and at J to 3 bases, leaving 17 bases not matched to a gene. Germline CDR1 and CDR2: LNHNV and YYDKDF (reference sequence). This CDR3 region has 20 residues. The CDR3 here is CATSRDHVTGGFSGGYEQYF. In nucleotides, the CDR3 is TGTGCCACCAGCAGAGATCACGTGACAGGGGGCTTCAGCGGGGGCTACGAGCAGTACTTC.

This sequence joins TRBV11-1 and TRBJ2-5; 9 bases map to TRBD2. V gave up 5 bases and J gave up 5 bases; unmatched junction bases: 15. This CDR3 is 17 amino acids long. From germline, CDR1 is SGHAT and CDR2 FQDESV (reference sequence). In DNA form, the CDR3 reads TGTGCCAGCAGCCCACCACGCCGGACTAGCGCGGGGGAGACCCAGTACTTC. Translating gives CASSPPRRTSAGETQYF.

This clone appeared a single time. The CDR3 reads CASSSSGGTGELFF. The CDR3 DNA is TGTGCCAGCAGTTCCTCAGGAGGCACCGGGGAGCTGTTTTTT. V gene TRBV6-6 combines with J gene TRBJ2-2; the D gene is possibly TRBD2 (5 bases). The CDR3 runs to 14 residues. Germline-derived CDR1 and CDR2 are MNHNY and SVGAGI (reference sequence). Trimming pared 4 bases from V and 4 bases from J, leaving 10 bases between.

V usage is TRBV4-1 and J usage is TRBJ1-5; D might be TRBD1 (5 bases). Germline CDR1 is MGHRA and CDR2 is YSYEKL. Trimming cost V 7 bases and J 2 bases, with 9 bases left between them. This CDR3 spans 13 amino acids. The CDR3 protein is CASNGGGNQPQHF. The CDR3 nucleotides read TGCGCCAGCAATGGGGGGGGCAATCAGCCCCAGCATTTT.

This chain links TRBV10-3 with TRBJ2-5, with a tentative D call TRBD2 (5 bases). This CDR3 region has 10 residues. Germline V lookup: CDR1 ENHRY, CDR2 SYGVKD. Trimming cost V 7 bases and J 9 bases, with 9 bases left between them. The CDR3 DNA reads as TGTGCCATCAAACTAGGCCCCCAGTACTTC. Translation gives CAIKLGPQYF.

This rearrangement joins TRBV5-1 to TRBJ2-1; 8 positions match TRBD1. The CDR3 is made up of 14 amino acids. J was trimmed by 6 bases and V by 4 bases; bases with no gene match: 6. Germline V gives CDR1 SGHRS, CDR2 YFSETQ. In nucleotides, the CDR3 is TGCGCCAGCAGCACGCTGACAGGGGCCAATGAGCAGTTCTTC. Amino acid sequence: CASSTLTGANEQFF.

The rearrangement joins TRBV6-5 to TRBJ1-5, with D tentatively TRBD1 (5 bases). Trimming removed 0 bases at V and 7 bases at J, with 10 bases between. This CDR3 comprises 14 residues. The germline gives CDR1 MNHEY, CDR2 SVGAGI. The CDR3 protein is CASSYSATGQPQHF. CDR3 sequence (DNA): TGTGCCAGCAGTTACTCGGCCACAGGACAGCCCCAGCATTTT.

This clone was picked up one time. The chain has TRBV5-1 and TRBJ2-7; D is perhaps TRBD1 (5 bases). CDR3 length: 14 residues. Germline V gene sequence: CDR1 SGHRS, CDR2 YFSETQ. Trimming removed 0 bases at V and 7 bases at J, with 14 bases between. CDR3 protein: CASSLGPRSGEQYF. The CDR3 nucleotides are TGCGCCAGCAGCTTGGGTCCCCGGTCAGGGGAGCAGTACTTC.